This T cell receptor beta chain appears in the sequencing data of a study of cytomegalovirus exposure and HLA in healthy donors. This CDR3 has 13 residues. Germline assignment: CDR1 SQVTM and CDR2 ANQGSEA. With 5 bases removed from V and 4 bases from J, the gap between germline ends came to 12 bases. PCR employed 60 Vbeta and 13 Jbeta primers. Original data processing: Unique TCR beta chains numbered 60 million to 100 million in a later analysis, with about 11 million shared. Generated by immunoSEQ multiplex PCR, the TCRdb table keeps only in-frame clones and is missing some. That table is the source of V, J and clone size, and D and trimming were worked out from the DNA. The data show under 200,000 clones, with 60% to 80% seen just once and roughly 3.6% held by the top ten. Healthy people donating bone marrow made up the donors.

The TCR sequence derives from a man younger than 40 in good health and CMV-seropositive. The chain recombines TRBV29-1 with TRBJ1-5; TRBD1 might be the D (6 bases). Sequenced: PBMCs. The CDR3 sequence is CSVQGTGNQPQHF. In nucleotides, the CDR3 is TGCAGCGTTCAGGGGACGGGGAATCAGCCCCAGCATTTT.